This T cell receptor beta chain was profiled in a study of blood T cell repertoires in COVID-19. CDR3 length: 16 amino acids. Germline V gene data show CDR1 as SGHRS and CDR2 as YFSETQ. The ends were cut back, 0 bases at V and 0 bases at J, with 11 bases in the middle. The data were produced by immunoSEQ multiplex PCR, yet TCRdb's version contains in-frame clones alone and is incomplete. The repertoire holds 200,000 to 250,000 clones, with around 91% as singletons. The V and J genes are TRBV5-1 and TRBJ2-3; a possible D gene is TRBD1 (5 bases). Material for sequencing was peripheral blood. This receptor was obtained from a woman aged 40 to 50 with acute or convalescent COVID-19. The CDR3 bases are TGCGCCAGCAGCTTGGGCGGCAGGGCGAGCACAGATACGCAGTATTTT. Translated, it gives CASSLGGRASTDTQYF.